These 7 T cell receptor beta chains came from one sample sequenced in a study of T cell responses to AZD1222 COVID-19 vaccine. Only in-frame clones appear in the TCRdb table, and some are missing; sequencing was by immunoSEQ multiplex PCR. Here the sample spans 120,000 to 150,000 clones, about nine tenths being singletons. Sequenced material: peripheral blood, taken on day 0 of AZD1222 vaccination. These receptors all stem from an adult in good health.

V usage is TRBV3-1 (or the pseudogene TRBV3-2) and J usage is TRBJ2-5; 8 bases are shared with TRBD1. Germline assignment: CDR1 LGHDT and CDR2 YNNKEL (reference sequence). The CDR3 has 15 residues. V trimming: 4 bases; J trimming: 2 bases; junction bases outside the gene matches: 6. The CDR3 sequence is CASSPRDRQQETQYF. The CDR3 DNA reads TGTGCCAGCAGCCCCCGGGACAGGCAGCAAGAGACCCAGTACTTC.

This chain uses TRBV30 with TRBJ1-2; 7 nucleotides agree with TRBD1. The V segment lost 4 bases and the J segment 8 bases; nucleotides outside the gene matches: 10. In germline, CDR1 is GTSNPN, CDR2 SVGIG (reference sequence). This CDR3 has 13 amino acids. In nucleotides, the CDR3 is TGTGCCTGGACCACAACAGGGGCAGGGGGCTACACCTTC. Its protein is CAWTTTGAGGYTF.

The chain is built from TRBV7-2 and TRBJ2-2; 10 nucleotides agree with TRBD1. J lost 8 bases, V lost 5 bases, and 8 bases had no gene match. Germline V gene lookup returns CDR1 SGHTA and CDR2 FQGNSA. The CDR3 totals 15 residues. CDR3 loop: CASSLRTGGGGELFF. DNA of the CDR3: TGTGCCAGCAGCCTCCGGACAGGGGGAGGTGGGGAGCTGTTTTTT.

V usage is TRBV10-2 and J usage is TRBJ2-7, with TRBD1 matching over 7 bases. Germline CDR1 is WSHSY and CDR2 is SAAADI. The CDR3 sequence is 14 residues long. With V trimmed by 2 bases and J by 3 bases, 4 bases remained unmatched. DNA of the CDR3: TGCGCCAGCAGTGAGGGGACAGACTACTACGAGCAGTACTTC. The encoded protein is CASSEGTDYYEQYF.

The chain combines TRBV19 with TRBJ1-1; 9 bases agree with TRBD1. The CDR3 loop spans 17 amino acids. Germline CDR1 and CDR2: LNHDA and SQIVND (reference sequence). The J segment lost 0 bases and the V segment lost 10 bases, leaving 15 bases of the junction unmatched. The CDR3 coding sequence is TGTGCCACCGAGCCAACAGGGGGCGCGGGTGTGAACACTGAAGCTTTCTTT. As protein: CATEPTGGAGVNTEAFF.

The chain joins TRBV9 to TRBJ2-5; TRBD1 is a possible D gene (5 bases). The CDR3 extends over 17 amino acids. From germline, CDR1 is SGDLS and CDR2 YYNGEE. Trimming cost V 0 bases and J 3 bases, with 18 bases left between them. The CDR3 DNA follows: TGTGCCAGCAGCGTAGGGGGTAGGGGCCGGCTTAAAGAGACCCAGTACTTC. Translated, it gives CASSVGGRGRLKETQYF.

This chain connects TRBV12-3 or TRBV12-4 to TRBJ1-2; D gene uncertain. The CDR3 runs to 12 residues. Trimming cost V 6 bases and J 2 bases, with 7 bases left between them. The CDR3: CASRSGNYGYTF. The DNA for the CDR3 is TGTGCCAGCAGATCGGGGAACTATGGCTACACCTTC.